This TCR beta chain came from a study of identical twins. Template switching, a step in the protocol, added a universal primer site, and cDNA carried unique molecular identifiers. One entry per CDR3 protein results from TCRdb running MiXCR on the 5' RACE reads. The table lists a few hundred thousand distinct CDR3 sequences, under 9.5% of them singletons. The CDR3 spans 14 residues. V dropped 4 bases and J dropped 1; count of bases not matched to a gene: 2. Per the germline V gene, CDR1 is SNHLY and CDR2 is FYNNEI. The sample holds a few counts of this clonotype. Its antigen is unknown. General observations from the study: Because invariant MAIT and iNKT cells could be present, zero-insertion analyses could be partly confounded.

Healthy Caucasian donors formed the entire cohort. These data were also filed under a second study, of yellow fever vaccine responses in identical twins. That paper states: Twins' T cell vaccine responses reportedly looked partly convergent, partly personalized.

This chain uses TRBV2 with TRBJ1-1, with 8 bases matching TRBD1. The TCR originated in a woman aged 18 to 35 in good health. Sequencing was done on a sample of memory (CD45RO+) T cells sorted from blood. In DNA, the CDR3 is TGTGCCAGCAGTGGACAGGGGAAGAACACTGAAGCTTTCTTT. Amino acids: CASSGQGKNTEAFF. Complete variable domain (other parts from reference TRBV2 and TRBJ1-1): EPEVTQTPSHQVTQMGQEVILRCVPISNHLYFYWYRQILGQKVEFLVSFYNNEISEKSEIFDDQFSVERPDGSNFTLKIRSTKLEDSAMYFCASSGQGKNTEAFFGQGTRLTVV.